This T cell receptor beta chain was sequenced during a study of T-cell reconstitution after alpha-beta-depleted transplantation in children. Whole-study findings and limits: Diversity and T-cell counts at one year after transplant derived mostly from new T cells. Some patients owed their high day-60 TCRbeta diversity to surviving recipient T cells and thymic progenitors. Several hundred expanded graft clones reportedly supplied alpha-beta T cells about two months after transplant.

This clonotype has only a few counts. Its antigen is unknown. TCRbeta library preparation incorporated unique molecular identifiers. TCRdb ran MiXCR on the PCR reads and lists one entry per CDR3 protein. Of 130,000 or so distinct CDR3 sequences in the sample, roughly 10% were seen once. V was shortened by 6 bases and J by 0 bases, with 18 bases between the two germline ends. Germline V gene sequence: CDR1 DFQATT, CDR2 SNEGSKA (reference sequence). This CDR3 comprises 15 residues. The input for sequencing was PBMCs, mostly from graft donor cells, taken 180 days after TCRalphabeta/CD19-depleted stem cell transplant. The chain couples TRBV20-1 to TRBJ2-7; a possible D gene is TRBD1 (6 bases). This clonotype was sampled from a girl less than two years old who had a stem cell transplant for combined immunodeficiency, so the T cells may come from the graft donor. The CDR3 nucleotides read TGCAGTGCCCAGAGCTGGCAGGACAGCTCCTACGAGCAGTACTTC. Its translation: CSAQSWQDSSYEQYF.